This T cell receptor beta chain was recorded in a study of cytomegalovirus exposure and HLA in healthy donors (TCRdb year 2017). Turning to the overall study: In an earlier analysis of 587 of the donors, about 270 Gb of sequence data and 90 million to 120 million unique TCR beta sequences from 150 million to 200 million T cells were reported. An early release that covered about 600 HLA-typed donors contained around 330 gigabases of sequencing data and 70 million to 100 million unique TCR sequences. Of the 300 to 450 genotyped donors, 81% were placed in the genetic ancestry cluster associated with self-reported Caucasian donors. The aim of the study was to test whether cataloging public T cell receptors could identify signatures of past pathogen exposure. The study used immunosequencing to profile the T cell repertoires of several hundred subjects and linked those repertoires to cytomegalovirus serostatus. Besides the first cohort of more than 650 subjects, a separate validation cohort made up of 120 different subjects was used. To predict cytomegalovirus infection status, the study combined high-throughput TCR immunosequencing, statistical association of individual TCRs with disease status, and machine learning. In a later analysis, previously published TCR beta repertoires from 666 donors were re-analyzed and high-resolution HLA genotyping was added so that TCR occurrence patterns could be studied. The later analysis used no new phenotypic data to find candidate immune exposures, relying instead on TCR beta sequences and their occurrence across donors. To decide whether each TCR beta V gene segment behaved as functional or pseudogenic, an earlier analysis of some 600 of the donors relied on high-throughput TCR beta sequencing. Donor age, sex, ethnicity and CMV serostatus were collected together with the repertoire data. A later genetic analysis used genome-wide SNP genotypes for about three fifths of the 666 donors, treating that subset as a discovery cohort. All discovery cohort repertoires had been generated on a single sequencing platform. Class I and class II HLA loci were covered by the typing at four-digit resolution. The number of typed donors differed by locus: 629-630 for A, B, C, DRB1 and DQB1; some 540 for DQA1; 606 for DPA1; and some 470 for DPB1. Four or five DR-DQ haplotypes were handled as single units for association and clustering, since linkage in the cohort was strong. Across roughly 420 genotyped donors of the cohort, an average of roughly 250,000 unique TCR beta nucleotide sequences per donor were sequenced, and 15% to 20% of those sequences were non-productive. Results the study describes overall, beyond this receptor: At a false discovery rate of 0.05, a later analysis linked roughly 17,000 TCR beta sequences to specific HLA alleles. A later genetic analysis associated a missense DCLRE1C variant with V-gene and J-gene trimming of TCR beta chains, and an independent cohort replicated the association. The only immune exposure information available for the cohort was CMV serostatus. Because the 87-base-pair reads could not distinguish some IMGT-functional V segments, including TRBV6-2 and TRBV6-3, those segments were excluded. Roughly uniform sequencing depth across donors was assumed in presence/absence analyses, although this assumption may not hold. Broadly in line with IMGT annotations, most TCR beta V segments showed up in productive rearrangements about 90% or about 30% of the time in an earlier analysis of under 700 of the donors. According to a later analysis, TCR association rates differed among HLA loci, with DRB1 alleles showing the most associated TCRs and HLA-C alleles showing the fewest. According to a later genetic analysis, donors in an Asian-associated ancestry cluster had fewer N-insertions in productive TCRs than the roughly 700-donor mean. While some public TCRs were present in many individuals, most TCR sequences turned up only very rarely across donors. A cluster of highly shared sequence variants was judged likely to be a technical artifact of the sequencing pipeline. According to a later analysis, most CMV-associated TCR beta chains appeared to be HLA-restricted, and the HLA associations seemed to be driven largely by CMV exposure. Because some donors lacked HLA typing at each locus, the association tests relied only on the typed subset. Around 16 rarely observed V segments, including chromosome 9 orphons, were excluded from the earlier analysis of several hundred of the donors because counts were too low. A further reported finding was that TCR beta sequences accurately predicted the HLA-A and HLA-B alleles for most subjects in the first cohort. Correlated functional status among segregating V segments might reflect linkage disequilibrium, but an unknown experimental factor could not be ruled out. Strong co-occurrence of HLA alleles, especially DR and DQ, made assigning TCR associations to individual alleles difficult. Cytomegalovirus status was reported to be diagnosed by the classifier with high specificity and sensitivity in both the original and validation cohorts. In the study, around 150 TCR beta chains were listed as associated with cytomegalovirus. A later analysis found that HLA-associated TCR beta chains were more clonally expanded and had lower generation probabilities than equally common non-associated chains. In vitro tests confirmed that a few of the cytomegalovirus-associated TCR beta chains recognize cytomegalovirus antigens. The authors suggested that the approach could potentially be generalized to other disease states and immunological phenotypes. According to a later analysis, parvovirus B19, influenza, CMV and Epstein-Barr virus appeared linked to several top co-occurrence clusters. This cohort had only TCR beta chains sequenced, and the lack of alpha or paired-chain data limited which features could be detected.

The cohort consisted of 600 or so healthy bone marrow donors. All cohort members were sampled while nominally healthy, although unrecorded immune exposures were likely present. The donor was CMV seronegative and belonged to the group of 350 or so seronegative cohort members. Every donor gave a peripheral blood sample, and the peripheral blood mononuclear cells from that sample were used for TCR beta sequencing. Genomic DNA extraction from the blood cell samples was performed with the Qiagen DNeasy Blood Extraction Kit. Unmatched junction bases come to 8, with V trimmed by 0 bases and J by 6 bases. Per the germline V gene (reference sequence), LNHNV is the CDR1 and YYDKDF is the CDR2. Counted from cysteine to phenylalanine, this CDR3 has 16 amino acids. Only the CDR3 DNA is retained, 48 bases long and in frame from the first base. Receptor libraries were prepared by the immunoSEQ multiplex PCR assay. The multiplex PCR relied on a mix of 60 forward primers for TCR Vbeta segments and 13 reverse primers for TCR Jbeta segments. Amplification of the CDR3 region of rearranged TCR beta genes was performed with a multiplex PCR assay on genomic DNA. Amplified TCR beta libraries were sequenced as 87-base-pair reads on the Illumina HiSeq System. The published analysis was carried out like this. A later analysis counted some 80 million unique TCR beta chains across the 650 to 700 repertoires, and some 12 million of these chains were shared by at least two donors. To remove PCR and sequencing errors, raw reads were error-corrected and collapsed into unique sequences using a nearest-neighbor algorithm that merged closely related sequences. CDR3 sequences were aligned to IMGT reference sequences to assign V, D and J gene segments. For a sequence to be retained, a match of at least six nucleotides was required to both a V gene segment and a J gene segment. A rearrangement was called productive if the CDR3 had no stop codons and remained in frame with V and J, and every other rearrangement was called non-productive. Following IMGT convention, CDR3 was defined as the stretch from the second conserved V-encoded cysteine up to the conserved J-encoded phenylalanine. Sequences without an unambiguous match to a single V gene segment were excluded from the earlier analysis of about 600 of the donors. In an earlier analysis of some 590 of the donors, a V segment was called functional when productive rearrangements were above 56.7%, and segregating when the standard deviation between donors exceeded 5%. A statistical classification framework was built to diagnose cytomegalovirus status from the catalog of TCR beta chain sequences. In a later analysis, V and J genes were assigned by comparing TCR nucleotide sequences against IMGT/GENE-DB human TR gene sequences. The TCRdist pipeline was used in a later analysis to assign CDR3 sequences and most-parsimonious VDJ recombination scenarios. In a later analysis, each TCR beta chain was defined by its CDR3 amino acid sequence together with its V-gene family, and reads lacking a unique V-gene family were excluded. To address suspected cross-contamination and a sequencing artifact, a later analysis removed several hundred highly shared, low-generation-probability nucleotide sequences. In a later analysis, a clonal expansion index was calculated for each public chain from normalized within-repertoire ranks of inferred template counts. Generation probabilities in a later analysis came from a VDJ recombination model fitted to out-of-frame rearrangements, and those results were checked against IGoR. In a later analysis, hypergeometric tests were used to score TCR-TCR, TCR-HLA and TCR-CMV co-occurrence, with a repertoire-size bias correction applied to TCR pairs. False discovery rates were estimated in a later analysis by permuting HLA or CMV assignments 20 times. In a later analysis, co-occurring TCRs were grouped using DBSCAN, with TCRdist sequence similarity added in when clustering inside HLA-allele-positive subsets. Repertoires with fewer than 30,000 or more than 120,000 public chains were left out of co-occurrence clustering, as were five repertoires with anomalous nucleotide sharing. Entries here come from immuneACCESS through TCRdb and include only in-frame sequences with V and J called. Some clones fail to appear in such tables; in the studies checked, an unresolved V gene covers under half of the shortfall, and the cause of the remainder is unknown. The V and J calls and clone size come from that table; D and trimming were worked out from the DNA. For this sample there are fewer than 90,000 clones; about 79% appear just once. Of the sample, roughly 6% is held by the ten largest clones.

In the case of this clone: Its specific antigen is unknown. One base away there is no much larger clone; base qualities are not given.

The source is a female donor in good health and CMV-seronegative. The sample consisted of PBMCs. The V gene is TRBV15 and the J gene is TRBJ1-3; 7 middle bases align to TRBD1. The CDR3: CATSRETGAILNTIYF. In nucleotides, the sequence is TGTGCCACCAGCAGAGAAACAGGGGCGATCTTAAACACCATATATTTT.